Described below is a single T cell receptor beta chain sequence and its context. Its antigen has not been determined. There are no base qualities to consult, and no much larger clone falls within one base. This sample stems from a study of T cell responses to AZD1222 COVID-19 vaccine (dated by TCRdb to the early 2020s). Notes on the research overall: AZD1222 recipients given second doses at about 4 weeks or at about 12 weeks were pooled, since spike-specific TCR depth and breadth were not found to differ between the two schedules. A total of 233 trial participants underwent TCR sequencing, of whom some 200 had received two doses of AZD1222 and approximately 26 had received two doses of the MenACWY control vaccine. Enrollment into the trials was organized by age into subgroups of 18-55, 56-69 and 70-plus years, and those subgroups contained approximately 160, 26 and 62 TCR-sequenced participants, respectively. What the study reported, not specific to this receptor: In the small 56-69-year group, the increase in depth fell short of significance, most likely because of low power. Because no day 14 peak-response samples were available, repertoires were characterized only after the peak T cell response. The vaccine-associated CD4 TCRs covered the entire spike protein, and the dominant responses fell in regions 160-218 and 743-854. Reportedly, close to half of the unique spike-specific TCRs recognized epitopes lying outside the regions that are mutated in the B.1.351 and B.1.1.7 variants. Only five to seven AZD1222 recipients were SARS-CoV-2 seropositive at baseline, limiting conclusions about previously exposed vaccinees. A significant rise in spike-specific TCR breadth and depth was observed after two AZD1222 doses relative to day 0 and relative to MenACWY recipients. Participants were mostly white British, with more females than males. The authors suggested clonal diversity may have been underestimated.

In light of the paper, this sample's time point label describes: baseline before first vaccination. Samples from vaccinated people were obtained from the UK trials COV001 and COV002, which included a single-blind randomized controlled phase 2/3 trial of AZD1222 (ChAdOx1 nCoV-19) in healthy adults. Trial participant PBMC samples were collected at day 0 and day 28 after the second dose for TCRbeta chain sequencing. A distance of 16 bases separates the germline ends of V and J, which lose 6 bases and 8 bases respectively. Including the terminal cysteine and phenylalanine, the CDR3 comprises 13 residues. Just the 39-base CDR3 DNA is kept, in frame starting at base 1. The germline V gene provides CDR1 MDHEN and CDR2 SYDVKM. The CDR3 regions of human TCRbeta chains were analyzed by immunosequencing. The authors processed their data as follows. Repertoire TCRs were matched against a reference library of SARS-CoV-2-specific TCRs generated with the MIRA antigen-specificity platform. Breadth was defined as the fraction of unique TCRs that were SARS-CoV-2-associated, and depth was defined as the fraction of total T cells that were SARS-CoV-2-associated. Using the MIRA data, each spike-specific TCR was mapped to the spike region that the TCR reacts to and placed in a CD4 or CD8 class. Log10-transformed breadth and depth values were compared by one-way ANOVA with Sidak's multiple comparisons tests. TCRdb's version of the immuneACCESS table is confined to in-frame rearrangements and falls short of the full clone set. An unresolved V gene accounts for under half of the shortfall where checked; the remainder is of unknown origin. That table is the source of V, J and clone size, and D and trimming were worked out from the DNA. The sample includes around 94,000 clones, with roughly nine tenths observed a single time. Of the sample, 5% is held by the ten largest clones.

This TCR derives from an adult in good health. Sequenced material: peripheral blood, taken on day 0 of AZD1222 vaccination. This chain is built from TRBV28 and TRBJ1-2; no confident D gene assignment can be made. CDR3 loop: CASSPAGEGGYTF. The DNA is TGTGCCAGCAGCCCAGCCGGGGAGGGAGGCTACACCTTC.